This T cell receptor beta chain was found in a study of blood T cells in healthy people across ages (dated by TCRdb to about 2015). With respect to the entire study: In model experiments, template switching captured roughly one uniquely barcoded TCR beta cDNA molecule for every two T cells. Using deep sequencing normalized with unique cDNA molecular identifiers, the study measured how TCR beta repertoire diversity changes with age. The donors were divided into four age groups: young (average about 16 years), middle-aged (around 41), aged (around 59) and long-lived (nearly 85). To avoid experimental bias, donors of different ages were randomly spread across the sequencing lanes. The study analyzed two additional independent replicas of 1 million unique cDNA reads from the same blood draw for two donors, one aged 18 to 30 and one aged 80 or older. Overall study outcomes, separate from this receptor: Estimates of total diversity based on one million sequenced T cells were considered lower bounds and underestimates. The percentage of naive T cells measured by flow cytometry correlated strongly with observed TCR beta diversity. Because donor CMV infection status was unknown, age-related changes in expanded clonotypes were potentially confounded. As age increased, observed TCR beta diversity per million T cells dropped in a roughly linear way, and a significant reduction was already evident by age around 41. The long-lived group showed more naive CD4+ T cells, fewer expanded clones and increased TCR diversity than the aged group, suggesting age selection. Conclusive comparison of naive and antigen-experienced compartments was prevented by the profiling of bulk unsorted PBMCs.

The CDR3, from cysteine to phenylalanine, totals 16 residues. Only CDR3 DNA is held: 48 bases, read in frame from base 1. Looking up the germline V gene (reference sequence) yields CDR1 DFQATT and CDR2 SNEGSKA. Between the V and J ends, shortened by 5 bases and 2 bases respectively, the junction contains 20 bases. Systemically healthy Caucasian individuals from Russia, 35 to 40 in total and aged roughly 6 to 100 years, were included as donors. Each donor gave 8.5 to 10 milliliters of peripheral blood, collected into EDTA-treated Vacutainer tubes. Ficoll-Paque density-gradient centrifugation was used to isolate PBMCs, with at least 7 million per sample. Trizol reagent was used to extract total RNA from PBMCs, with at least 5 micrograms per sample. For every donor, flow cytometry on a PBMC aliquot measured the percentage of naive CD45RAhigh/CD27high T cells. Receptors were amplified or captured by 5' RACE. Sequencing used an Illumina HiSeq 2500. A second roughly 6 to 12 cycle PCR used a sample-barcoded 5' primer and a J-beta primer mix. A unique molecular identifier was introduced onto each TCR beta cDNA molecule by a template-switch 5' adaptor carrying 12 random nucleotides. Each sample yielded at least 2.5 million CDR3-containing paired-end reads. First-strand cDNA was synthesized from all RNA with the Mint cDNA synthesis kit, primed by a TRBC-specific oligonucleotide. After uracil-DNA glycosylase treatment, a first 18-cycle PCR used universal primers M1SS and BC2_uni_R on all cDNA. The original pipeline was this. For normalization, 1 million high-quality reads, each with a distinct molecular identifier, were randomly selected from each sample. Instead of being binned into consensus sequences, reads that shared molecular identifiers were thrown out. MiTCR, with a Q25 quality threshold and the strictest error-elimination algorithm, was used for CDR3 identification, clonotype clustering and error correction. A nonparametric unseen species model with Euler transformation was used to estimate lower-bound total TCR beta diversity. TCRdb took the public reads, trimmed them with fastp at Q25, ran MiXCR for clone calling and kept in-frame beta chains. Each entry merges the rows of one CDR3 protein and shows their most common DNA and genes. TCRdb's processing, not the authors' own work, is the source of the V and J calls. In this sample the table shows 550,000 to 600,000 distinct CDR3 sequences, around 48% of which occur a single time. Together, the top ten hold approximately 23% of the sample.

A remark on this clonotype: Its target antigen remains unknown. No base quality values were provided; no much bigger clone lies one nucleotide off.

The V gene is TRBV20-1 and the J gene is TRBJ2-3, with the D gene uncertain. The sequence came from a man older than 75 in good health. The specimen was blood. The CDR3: CSALPVGPSATDTQYF. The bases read TGCAGTGCTCTCCCCGTCGGGCCGAGTGCCACAGATACGCAGTATTTT.